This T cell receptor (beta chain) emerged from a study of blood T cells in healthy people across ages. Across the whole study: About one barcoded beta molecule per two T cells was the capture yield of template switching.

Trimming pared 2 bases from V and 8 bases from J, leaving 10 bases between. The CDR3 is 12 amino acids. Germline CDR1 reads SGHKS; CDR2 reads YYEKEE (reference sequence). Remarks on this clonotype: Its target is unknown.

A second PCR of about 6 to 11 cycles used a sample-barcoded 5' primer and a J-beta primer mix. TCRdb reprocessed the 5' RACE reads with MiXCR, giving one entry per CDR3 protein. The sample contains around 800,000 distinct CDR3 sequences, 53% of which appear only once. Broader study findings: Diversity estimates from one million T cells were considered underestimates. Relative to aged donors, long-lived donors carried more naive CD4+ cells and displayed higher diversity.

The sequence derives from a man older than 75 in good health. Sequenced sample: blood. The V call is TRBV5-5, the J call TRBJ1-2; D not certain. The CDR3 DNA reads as TGTGCCAGCAGCTTAAGTGTGCTCGGCTACACCTTC. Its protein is CASSLSVLGYTF.